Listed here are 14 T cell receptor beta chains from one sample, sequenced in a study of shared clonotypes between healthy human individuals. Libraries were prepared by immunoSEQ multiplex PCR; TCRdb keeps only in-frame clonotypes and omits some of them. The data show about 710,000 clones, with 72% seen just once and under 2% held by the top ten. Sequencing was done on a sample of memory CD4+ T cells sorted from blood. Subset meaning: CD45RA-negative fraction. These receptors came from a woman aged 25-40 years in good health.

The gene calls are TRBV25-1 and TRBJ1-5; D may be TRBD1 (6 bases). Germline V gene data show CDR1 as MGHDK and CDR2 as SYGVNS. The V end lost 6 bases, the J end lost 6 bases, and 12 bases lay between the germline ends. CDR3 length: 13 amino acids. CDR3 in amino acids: CASRGGGSQPQHF. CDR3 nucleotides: TGTGCCAGCAGGGGAGGGGGAAGTCAGCCCCAGCATTTT. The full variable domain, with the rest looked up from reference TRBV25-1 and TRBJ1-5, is EADIYQTPRYLVIGTGKKITLECSQTMGHDKMYWYQQDPGMELHLIHYSYGVNSTEKGDLSSESTVSRIRTEHFPLTLESARPSHTSQYLCASRGGGSQPQHFGDGTRLSIL.

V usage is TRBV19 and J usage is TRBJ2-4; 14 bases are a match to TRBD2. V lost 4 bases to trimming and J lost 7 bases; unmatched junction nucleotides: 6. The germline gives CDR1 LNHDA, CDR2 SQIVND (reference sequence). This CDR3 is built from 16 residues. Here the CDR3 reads CASSTPGLAGVNIQYF. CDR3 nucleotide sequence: TGTGCCAGTAGTACGCCGGGACTAGCGGGAGTTAACATTCAGTACTTC. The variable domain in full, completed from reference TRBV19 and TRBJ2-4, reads DGGITQSPKYLFRKEGQNVTLSCEQNLNHDAMYWYRQDPGQGLRLIYYSQIVNDFQKGDIAEGYSVSREKKESFPLTVTSAQKNPTAFYLCASSTPGLAGVNIQYFGAGTRLSVL.

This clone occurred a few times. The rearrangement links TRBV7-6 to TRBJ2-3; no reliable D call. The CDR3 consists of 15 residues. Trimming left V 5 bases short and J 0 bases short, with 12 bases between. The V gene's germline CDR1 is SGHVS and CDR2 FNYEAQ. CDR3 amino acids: CASSQSASSTDTQYF. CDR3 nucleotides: TGTGCCAGCAGCCAAAGCGCTTCTAGCACAGATACGCAGTATTTT.

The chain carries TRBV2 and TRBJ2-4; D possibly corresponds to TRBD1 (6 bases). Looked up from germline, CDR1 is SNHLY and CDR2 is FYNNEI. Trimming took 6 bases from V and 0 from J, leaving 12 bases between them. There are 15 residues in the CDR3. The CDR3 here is CASSVQGLAKNIQYF. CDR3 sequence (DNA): TGTGCCAGCAGCGTACAGGGCCTAGCCAAAAACATTCAGTACTTC.

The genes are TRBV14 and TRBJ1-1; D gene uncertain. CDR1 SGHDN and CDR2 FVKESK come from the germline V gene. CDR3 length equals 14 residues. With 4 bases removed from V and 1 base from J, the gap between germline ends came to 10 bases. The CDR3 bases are TGTGCCAGCAGCCGGCTAAACTCGAACACTGAAGCTTTCTTT. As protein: CASSRLNSNTEAFF.

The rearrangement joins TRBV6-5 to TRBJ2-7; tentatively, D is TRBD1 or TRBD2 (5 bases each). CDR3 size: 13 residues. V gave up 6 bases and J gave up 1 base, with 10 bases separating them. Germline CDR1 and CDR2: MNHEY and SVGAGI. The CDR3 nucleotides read TGTGCCAGCAGGGGGACGACATCCTACGAGCAGTACTTC. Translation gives CASRGTTSYEQYF.

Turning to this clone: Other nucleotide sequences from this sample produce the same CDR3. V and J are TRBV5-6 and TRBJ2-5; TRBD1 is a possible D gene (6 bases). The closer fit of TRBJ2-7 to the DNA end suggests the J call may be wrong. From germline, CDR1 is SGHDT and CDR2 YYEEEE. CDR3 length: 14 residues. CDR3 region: CASSLGQGRYEQYF. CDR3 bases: TGTGCCAGCAGCTTGGGGCAGGGGAGATACGAGCAGTACTTC.

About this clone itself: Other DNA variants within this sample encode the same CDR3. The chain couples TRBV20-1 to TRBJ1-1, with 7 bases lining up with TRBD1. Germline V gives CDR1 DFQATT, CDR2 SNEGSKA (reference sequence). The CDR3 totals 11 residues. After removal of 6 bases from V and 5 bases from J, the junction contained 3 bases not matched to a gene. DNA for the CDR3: TGCAGTGCCGACAGGGATACTGAAGCTTTCTTT. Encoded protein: CSADRDTEAFF.

The CDR3 region is CASSQEGQIYEQYF. The DNA of the CDR3 is TGTGCCAGCAGCCAAGAAGGACAGATCTACGAGCAGTACTTC. This chain connects TRBV4-2 to TRBJ2-7; possible D gene TRBD1, 6 bases. The germline V and J ends were trimmed by 0 bases and 3 bases, with 9 bases remaining between them. There are 14 residues in the CDR3. From germline, CDR1 is LGHNA and CDR2 YNFKEQ.

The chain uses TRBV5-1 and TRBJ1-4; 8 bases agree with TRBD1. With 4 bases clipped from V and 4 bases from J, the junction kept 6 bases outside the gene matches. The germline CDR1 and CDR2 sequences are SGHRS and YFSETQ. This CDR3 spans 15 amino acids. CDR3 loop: CASSVDRGRNEKLFF. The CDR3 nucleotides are TGCGCCAGCAGCGTAGACAGGGGACGTAATGAAAAACTGTTTTTT. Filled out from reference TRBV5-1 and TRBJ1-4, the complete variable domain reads KAGVTQTPRYLIKTRGQQVTLSCSPISGHRSVSWYQQTPGQGLQFLFEYFSETQRNKGNFPGRFSGRQFSNSRSEMNVSTLELGDSALYLCASSVDRGRNEKLFFGSGTQLSVL.

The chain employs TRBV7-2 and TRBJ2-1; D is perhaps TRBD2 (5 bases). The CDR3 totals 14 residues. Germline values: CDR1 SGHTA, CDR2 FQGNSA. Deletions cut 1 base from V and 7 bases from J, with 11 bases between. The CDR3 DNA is TGTGCCAGCAGCTTAGGAGGACTCTTTAATGAGCAGTTCTTC. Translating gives CASSLGGLFNEQFF.

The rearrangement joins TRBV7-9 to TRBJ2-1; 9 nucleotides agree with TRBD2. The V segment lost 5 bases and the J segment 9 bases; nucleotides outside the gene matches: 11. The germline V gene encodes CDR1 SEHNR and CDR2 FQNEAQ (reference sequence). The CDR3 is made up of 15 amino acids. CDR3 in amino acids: CASSTEGLAGLEQFF. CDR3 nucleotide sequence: TGTGCCAGCAGCACGGAAGGGCTAGCGGGACTTGAGCAGTTCTTC.

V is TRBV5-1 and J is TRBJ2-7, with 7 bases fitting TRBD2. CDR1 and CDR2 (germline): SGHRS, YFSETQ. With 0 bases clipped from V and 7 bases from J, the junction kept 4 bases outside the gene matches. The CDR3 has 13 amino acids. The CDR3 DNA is TGCGCCAGCAGCTTGGTCTCTAGCGGTGAGCAGTACTTC. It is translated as CASSLVSSGEQYF.

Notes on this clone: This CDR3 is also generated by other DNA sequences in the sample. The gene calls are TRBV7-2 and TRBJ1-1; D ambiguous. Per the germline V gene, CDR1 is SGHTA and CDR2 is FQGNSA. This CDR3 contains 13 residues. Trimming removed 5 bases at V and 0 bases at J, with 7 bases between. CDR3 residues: CASSPYLNTEAFF. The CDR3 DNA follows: TGTGCCAGCAGCCCGTATTTGAACACTGAAGCTTTCTTT.